The clone carrying this T cell receptor beta chain was counted between two and nine times. These data come from a study of T cell changes during pregnancy in multiple sclerosis. Data came from immunoSEQ multiplex PCR; TCRdb stores just in-frame clones and leaves some out. Found here are 40,000 to 50,000 clones, nearly 90% of them singletons; the top ten hold approximately 1.2%. The clonotype originates from a female donor with multiple sclerosis, enrolled in a pregnancy study. Sequencing used CD4+ T cells from peripheral blood mononuclear cells, obtained in the first trimester of pregnancy.

The CDR3 nucleotides read TGTGCCAGCTCACCACCCCCCGGGTACGAGCAGTACTTC. This gives the protein CASSPPPGYEQYF. This rearrangement joins TRBV18 to TRBJ2-7; D gene uncertain. The germline CDR1 and CDR2 sequences are KGHSH and LQKENI. This CDR3 spans 13 amino acids. The V gene lost 0 bases and the J gene lost 4 bases, with 7 bases spanning the gap.